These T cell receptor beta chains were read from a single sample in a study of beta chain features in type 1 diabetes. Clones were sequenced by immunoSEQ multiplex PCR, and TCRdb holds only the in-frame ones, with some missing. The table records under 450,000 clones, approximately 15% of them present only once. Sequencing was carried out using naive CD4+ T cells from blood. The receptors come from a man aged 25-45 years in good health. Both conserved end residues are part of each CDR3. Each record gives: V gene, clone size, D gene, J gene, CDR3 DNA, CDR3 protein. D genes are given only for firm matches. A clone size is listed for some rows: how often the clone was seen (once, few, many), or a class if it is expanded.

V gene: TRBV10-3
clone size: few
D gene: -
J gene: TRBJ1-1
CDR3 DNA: TGTGCCATCAGTGCTTTCCGGGACATAACGACTGAAGCTTTCTTT
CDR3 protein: CAISAFRDITTEAFF

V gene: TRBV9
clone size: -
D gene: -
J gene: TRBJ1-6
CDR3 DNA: TGTGCCAGCAGCGTAGCCGTCACTTATTCACCCCTCCACTTT
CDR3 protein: CASSVAVTYSPLHF

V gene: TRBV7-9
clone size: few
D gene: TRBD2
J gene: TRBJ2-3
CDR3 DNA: TGTGCCAGCAGCTTAGTAGCGGGACATAGCACAGATACGCAGTATTTT
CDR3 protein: CASSLVAGHSTDTQYF

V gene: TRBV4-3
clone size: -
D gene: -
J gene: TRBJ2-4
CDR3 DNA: TGCGCCAGCAGCCCAGGAGCGCGGGAAGACAAAAACATTCAGTACTTC
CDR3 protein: CASSPGAREDKNIQYF

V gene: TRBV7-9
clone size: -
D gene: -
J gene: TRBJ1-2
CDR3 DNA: TGTGCCAGCAGGCCGGGGCAGCGTTCAAGAGAACACTATGGCTACACCTTC
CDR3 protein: CASRPGQRSREHYGYTF

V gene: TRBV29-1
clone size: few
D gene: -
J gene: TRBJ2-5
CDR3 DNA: TGCAGCGGTGAACGGTACAGGAAAGAGACCCAGTACTTC
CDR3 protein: CSGERYRKETQYF

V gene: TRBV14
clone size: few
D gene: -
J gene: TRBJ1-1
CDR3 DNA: TGTGCCAGCAGCCGCCAGGGACGGGCTTTCTTT
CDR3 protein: CASSRQGRAFF

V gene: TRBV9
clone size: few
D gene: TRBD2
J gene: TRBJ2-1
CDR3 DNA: TGTGCCAGCAGCGTAGAGGCTTTGGGACTAGCCGGCAATGAGCAGTTCTTC
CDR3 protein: CASSVEALGLAGNEQFF

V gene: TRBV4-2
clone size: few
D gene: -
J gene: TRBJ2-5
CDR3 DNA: TGTGCCAGCAGCCCGTACCCAGGGAAAGAGACCCAGTACTTC
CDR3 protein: CASSPYPGKETQYF

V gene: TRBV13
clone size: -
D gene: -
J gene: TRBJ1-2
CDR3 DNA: TGTGCCAGCAGCTCCCGGACCAATTTTGGCTACACCTTC
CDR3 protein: CASSSRTNFGYTF

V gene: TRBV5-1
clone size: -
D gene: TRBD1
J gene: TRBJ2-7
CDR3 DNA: TGCGCCAGCAGCGACCGGACAGGGAGCTACGAGCAGTACTTC
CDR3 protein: CASSDRTGSYEQYF

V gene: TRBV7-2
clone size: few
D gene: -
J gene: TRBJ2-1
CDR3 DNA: TGTGCCAGCAGCCCTTACAATGAGCAGTTCTTC
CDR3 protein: CASSPYNEQFF

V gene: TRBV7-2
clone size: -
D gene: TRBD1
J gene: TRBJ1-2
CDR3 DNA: TGTGCCAGCAGCTTAGCGCCCGGGACAGCCTATGGCTACACCTTC
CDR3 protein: CASSLAPGTAYGYTF

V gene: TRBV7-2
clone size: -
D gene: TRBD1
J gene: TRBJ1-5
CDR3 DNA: TGTGCCAGCAGCCCGGGACAGAATCAGCCCCAGCATTTT
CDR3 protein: CASSPGQNQPQHF

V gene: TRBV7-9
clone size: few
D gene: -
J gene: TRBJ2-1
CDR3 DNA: TGTGCCAGCAGCTCTTCCGGGGGGCGAAATGAGCAGTTCTTC
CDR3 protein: CASSSSGGRNEQFF

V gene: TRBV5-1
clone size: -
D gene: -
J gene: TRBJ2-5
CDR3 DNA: TGCGCCAGCAGTTCTGGGTACCAAGAGACCCAGTACTTC
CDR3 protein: CASSSGYQETQYF

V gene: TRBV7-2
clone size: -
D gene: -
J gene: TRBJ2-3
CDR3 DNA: TGTGCCAGCAGCCTCCGACAGCCCAGAGATACGCAGTATTTT
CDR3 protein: CASSLRQPRDTQYF

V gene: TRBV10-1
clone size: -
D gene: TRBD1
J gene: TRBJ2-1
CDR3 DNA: TGCGCCAGCAGACCCTTTGGACAGGGGATTTGGGATGAGCAGTTCTTC
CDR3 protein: CASRPFGQGIWDEQFF

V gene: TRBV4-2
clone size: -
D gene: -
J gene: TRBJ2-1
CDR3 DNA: TGTGCCAGCAGCCAAGATCGACGGGAAGAGGTAGTCAATTATGAGCAGTTCTTC
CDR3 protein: CASSQDRREEVVNYEQFF

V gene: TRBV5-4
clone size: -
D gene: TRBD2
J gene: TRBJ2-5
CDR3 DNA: TGTGCCAGCAGCTCGTTCACTAGCGGGAGGGAGACCCAGTACTTC
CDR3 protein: CASSSFTSGRETQYF

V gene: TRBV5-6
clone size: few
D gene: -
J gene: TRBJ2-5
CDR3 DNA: TGTGCCAGCAGCTTGTACCTCGGCACGGGACGAGAGACCCAGTACTTC
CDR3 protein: CASSLYLGTGRETQYF

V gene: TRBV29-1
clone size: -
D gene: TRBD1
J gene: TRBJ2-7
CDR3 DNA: TGCAGCGTTGTCAAGGACAGGGCCCACGAGCAGTACTTC
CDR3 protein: CSVVKDRAHEQYF